The T cell receptor (beta chain) under discussion was sequenced for a study of blood T cell repertoires in COVID-19. Turning to the study itself: There were acute and convalescent COVID-19 samples, and they came from the United States, Italy and Spain.

Sequencing used immunoSEQ multiplex PCR; TCRdb keeps in-frame clones, though not all of them. The sample contains some 210,000 clones, roughly nine tenths of which appear only once. Trimming cost V 4 bases and J 0 bases, with 11 bases left between them. CDR1 is SGHRS, CDR2 YFSETQ, per germline. The CDR3 totals 16 residues. This TCR was recovered from a man aged 30-40 years with acute or convalescent COVID-19. The chain is built from TRBV5-1 and TRBJ1-6; D remains ambiguous. Source material: peripheral blood. The CDR3 protein is CASSPGGSSYNSPLHF. The CDR3, as DNA: TGCGCCAGCAGCCCCGGTGGGAGCTCCTATAATTCACCCCTCCACTTT.